This T cell receptor beta chain was recorded in a study of glioma-infiltrating T cells (dated by TCRdb to the mid-2010s). Study-wide context: Low-grade gliomas were WHO grade II oligodendrogliomas or astrocytomas, and glioblastomas were WHO grade IV tumors sampled at initial rather than recurrent diagnosis. Glioma patients received dexamethasone for six or fewer days before surgery. Blood libraries targeted about 4.5- to 11-fold sequencing coverage of 950,000 to 1,000,000 peripheral T cells. Glioma tissue, non-neoplastic brain tissue and matched peripheral blood mononuclear cells were used as sources from which TCR alpha- and beta-chain repertoires were sequenced. To measure how far tissue and blood T-cell populations diverged, each tissue-infiltrating repertoire was compared against the peripheral blood repertoire of the same patient. The paired cohort was made up of three low-grade glioma patients, about 8 primary glioblastoma patients and three non-glioma patients who contributed non-neoplastic brain tissue.

Immediately after resection, surgical brain or tumor specimens were cryofrozen in liquid nitrogen, and peripheral blood cells were collected at the same time. General conclusions and limits of the study: Small numbers underpinned the group comparisons: 7 to 9 glioblastoma patients, three low-grade glioma patients and three non-neoplastic patients. Only a very small number of CDR3 sequences turned up in both tissue and blood, a result put down to high CDR3 diversity combined with limited sampling. A signature set of shared blood CDR3 motifs marked patients with low tissue-blood divergence and was depleted in highly divergent patients. VJ-independent divergence between tissue and blood was below expectation in non-neoplastic patients but above expectation in all gliomas, especially low-grade gliomas.

The CDR3, from cysteine to phenylalanine, totals 15 residues. Only the CDR3 part of the read is kept: 45 bases, read in frame from the first base. Trimming removed 5 bases from V and 8 bases from J; the gene matches leave 9 bases unexplained. The iRepertoire nested amplicon-rescue multiplex PCR (arm-PCR) platform was used to amplify TCR alpha and beta CDR3 regions from RNA. For one-step reverse transcription and amplification, about 90-400 ng of tissue mRNA or PBMC total RNA was used as input. After bead purification, a secondary multiplex PCR added Illumina adapters, and libraries were gel-purified between 200 and 400 bp. The libraries contained internal 6-nucleotide barcodes that were used for demultiplexing. The libraries were sequenced on an Illumina MiSeq using 2x220 or 2x250 nucleotide paired-end reads. On the study's bioinformatics: Paired reads were merged using FLASH 1.2.11 and aligned with BWA-MEM to the GRCh37 human genome, and TRA and TRB reads were then extracted. An IMGT-derived reference of cassette sequences and CDR3 motifs, with pseudogenes included, was used for V and J assignment. Reads were translated in three frames, and productive CDR3s were defined as those with a C...FGXG motif and no stop codons. A clonotype was defined as a unique combination of a V-J cassette pair and a CDR3 amino acid sequence. Filtering of reads was based on Hamming distance, with the threshold set by the sequence error rate of each sample in mapped regions. In TCRdb, the public reads were trimmed at Q25 with fastp and aligned with MiXCR, with productive beta chains retained. Identical CDR3 proteins give one entry, which carries the most common genes and DNA. The V and J calls were determined by TCRdb, not by the authors. This sample has a few hundred thousand distinct CDR3 sequences in its table, and roughly 41% of those were observed once. More than 10% of the sample lies in the top ten.

As concerns this clonotype: Its antigen target is currently unknown. No per-base quality is available; no much larger clone lies one base away.

The specimen was glioma tissue, nonneoplastic brain tissue, or PBMCs (not recorded which). The chain was built from TRBV12-3 or TRBV12-4 and TRBJ2-1; the junction holds 10 bases that match TRBD1. The sequence was obtained from a human donor with low-grade glioma or glioblastoma, undergoing nonglioma brain surgery, or in good health (not recorded which). The DNA sequence reads TGTGCCAGCAGTCCCAAGGGACAGGGGTTCCATGAGCAGTTCTTC. Its translation is CASSPKGQGFHEQFF.